This T cell receptor beta chain is from a study of shared clonotypes between healthy human individuals. Whole-study findings and limits: Naive CD4 clonotypes were shared across a few donors at 4.5% to 6%.

About this clone itself: Its antigen is not known.

Per the germline V gene, CDR1 is SGHRS and CDR2 is YFSETQ. CDR3 length equals 15 residues. Trimming at V came to 4 bases and at J to 8 bases, leaving 10 bases not matched to a gene. Libraries were prepared by immunoSEQ multiplex PCR; TCRdb keeps only in-frame clonotypes and omits some of them. In the table there are about 2.3 million clones, over 90% of which are singletons. The J gene is TRBJ2-2, the V gene TRBV5-1; 8 nucleotides line up with TRBD2. The TCR sequence derives from a man aged 18-30 years in good health. Some clones in this sample may be carry-over from other donors' samples. The sample taken for sequencing was naive CD4+ T cells from PBMCs. Subset of the sample: CD45RA+ positively selected. The DNA for the CDR3 is TGCGCCAGCAGCCCCGGAACGGGGGGGGCAGGGGAGCTGTTTTTT. Its protein product is CASSPGTGGAGELFF.